Listed below are T cell receptor beta chains from one sample, sequenced in a study of cytomegalovirus exposure and HLA in healthy donors. The method was immunoSEQ multiplex PCR; TCRdb's version includes in-frame clones alone and lacks a portion of them. The sample shows some 98,000 clones, less than 80% of them seen only once. Sequencing was carried out using PBMCs. The receptor source for this set is a man in his forties or fifties in good health and CMV-seronegative. CDR3s leave out the opening cysteine and the closing phenylalanine or tryptophan.

j_gene	v_gene	CDR3aa
TRBJ1-5	TRBV7-2	ASSLQEDQPQH
TRBJ2-3	TRBV11-2	ASSWRRASGDTQY
TRBJ1-4	TRBV28	ASSLWDRGDEKLF
TRBJ1-5	TRBV4-1	ASSQAGYPKGDQPRH
TRBJ2-7	TRBV6-6	ASSYSGGRGYEQY
TRBJ1-2	TRBV29-1	SVVGGRAVGYT
TRBJ1-1	TRBV4-1	ASSQERNTEAF
.	TRBV7-9	ASSARMGAEQY
TRBJ2-2	TRBV4-3	ASSQDLPIGAGENTGELF
TRBJ2-3	TRBV13	ASSLGLAGSTDTQY